The 9 T cell receptor beta chains below come from one sample, sequenced in a study of blood T cell repertoires in COVID-19. The table came from immunoSEQ multiplex PCR; TCRdb's copy has only in-frame clones and leaves some out. Of 95,000 to 120,000 clones detected, about 88% appear once; the ten largest clones hold more than 7%. The sequencing sample was made of peripheral blood. These receptors were collected from a woman in her seventies who had recovered from COVID-19.

This chain joins TRBV5-4 and TRBJ2-5; TRBD2 matches at 12 bases. The CDR3 totals 15 residues. V was pared by 0 bases and J by 5 bases, with 2 bases of the junction left unmatched. Germline V CDR1 and CDR2: SGHNT, YYREEE (reference sequence). DNA for the CDR3: TGTGCCAGCAGCTTGGGACTAGCGGGGGCGGAGACCCAGTACTTC. Translation: CASSLGLAGAETQYF. The full variable domain, rest sourced from reference TRBV5-4 and TRBJ2-5, is ETGVTQSPTHLIKTRGQQVTLRCSSQSGHNTVSWYQQALGQGPQFIFQYYREEENGRGNFPPRFSGLQFPNYSSELNVNALELDDSALYLCASSLGLAGAETQYFGPGTRLLVL.

J is TRBJ2-5 and V is TRBV7-2, with TRBD2 matching over 12 bases. The trim removed 6 bases at V and 3 bases at J, leaving 5 bases unmatched. Germline V CDR1 and CDR2: SGHTA, FQGNSA. The CDR3 has 15 amino acids. Here the CDR3 DNA reads TGTGCCAGCAGTTTCCGGACTAGCGGGGAAGAGACCCAGTACTTC. Translation: CASSFRTSGEETQYF.

This chain connects TRBV5-1 to TRBJ2-7; tentatively, D is TRBD2 (6 bases). The V and J ends lost 4 bases and 3 bases respectively, with 17 bases between them. The CDR3 totals 15 residues. Germline loops: CDR1 SGHRS, CDR2 YFSETQ. The CDR3 is CASSPRGRSDYEQYF. The CDR3 coding sequence is TGCGCCAGCAGCCCGCGGGGCAGGTCAGACTACGAGCAGTACTTC.

The gene calls are TRBV10-3 and TRBJ2-7; weak D call: TRBD1 (5 bases). The germline gives CDR1 ENHRY, CDR2 SYGVKD. This CDR3 is built from 15 residues. V was trimmed by 0 bases and J by 2 bases, leaving 11 bases between them. In DNA form, the CDR3 reads TGTGCCATCAGTGAGTCAAAGGGGAAACCCTACGAGCAGTACTTC. Translating gives CAISESKGKPYEQYF.

Points on this clone: The sample carries other DNA sequences with the same CDR3. The chain recombines TRBV18 with TRBJ1-1; TRBD1 aligns across 10 bases. This CDR3 is 15 amino acids long. Germline V gives CDR1 KGHSH, CDR2 LQKENI. V lost 4 bases, J lost 3 bases, and 5 bases stayed unmatched. CDR3 residues: CASSLRTGGDTEAFF. Here the CDR3 DNA reads TGTGCCAGCTCACTTCGGACAGGGGGAGACACTGAAGCTTTCTTT.

The V and J genes are TRBV7-3 and TRBJ2-3, with 10 bases aligning to TRBD2. J was trimmed by 2 bases and V by 5 bases; bases with no gene match: 10. The CDR3 has 17 amino acids. The germline V gene encodes CDR1 SGHTA and CDR2 FQGTGA. The chain's CDR3 is CASSLIGSGGPTDTQYF. In DNA form, the CDR3 reads TGTGCCAGCAGCCTGATCGGTAGCGGGGGGCCCACAGATACGCAGTATTTT.

The chain uses TRBV5-4 and TRBJ1-2; D is perhaps TRBD1 (5 bases). The germline CDR1 and CDR2 sequences are SGHNT and YYREEE (reference sequence). This CDR3 has 13 residues. V lost 10 bases to trimming and J lost 4 bases, with 17 bases between them. The CDR3 sequence is CAGTYWGGYGYTF. The CDR3 DNA reads TGTGCCGGAACATACTGGGGGGGCTATGGCTACACCTTC. Combining the CDR3 with reference TRBV5-4 and TRBJ1-2 gives the whole variable domain ETGVTQSPTHLIKTRGQQVTLRCSSQSGHNTVSWYQQALGQGPQFIFQYYREEENGRGNFPPRFSGLQFPNYSSELNVNALELDDSALYLCAGTYWGGYGYTFGSGTRLTVV.

The chain combines TRBV7-2 with TRBJ1-5; 7 bases are a match to TRBD1. The germline CDR1 and CDR2 sequences are SGHTA and FQGNSA. The trim removed 5 bases at V and 2 bases at J, leaving 6 bases unmatched. The CDR3 length is 15 residues. The CDR3 spells CASSPPGTGNQPQHF. The CDR3, as DNA: TGTGCCAGCAGCCCACCAGGGACAGGCAATCAGCCCCAGCATTTT.

This sequence joins TRBV18 and TRBJ1-1; D remains unclear. Germline V gene lookup returns CDR1 KGHSH and CDR2 LQKENI. The CDR3 extends over 12 amino acids. V was clipped by 2 bases and J by 6 bases, with 7 bases between them. The CDR3 spells CASSPGTAEAFF. CDR3 sequence (DNA): TGTGCCAGCTCACCAGGTACAGCTGAAGCTTTCTTT.